This TCR beta chain was found in a study of cytomegalovirus exposure and HLA in healthy donors. CDR3 length: 14 amino acids. Germline lookup yields CDR1 SNHLY and CDR2 FYNNEI. The V end lost 8 bases, the J end lost 3 bases, and 14 bases lay between the germline ends. Produced via immunoSEQ multiplex PCR; TCRdb's table is partial and in-frame only. The sample yields about 73,000 clones, roughly 96% seen once. Specimen: PBMCs. This rearrangement joins TRBV2 to TRBJ2-4; D may be TRBD2 (6 bases). The clonotype comes from a man younger than 30 in good health and CMV-seronegative. This CDR3 is CASVDLGGKNIQYF. The CDR3 region has the DNA TGTGCCAGCGTGGACCTCGGGGGCAAAAACATTCAGTACTTC.